The T cell receptor (beta chain) under discussion was sequenced for a study of CD8+ T cells in alopecia areata. The study, taken as a whole, reports: Compared with normal scalp, lesional scalp had higher clonality and more expanded CD8+ clones.

With respect to this clone: Its antigen is unknown.

Following RNA extraction, reverse transcription yielded cDNA that acted as the sequencing template. The data were produced by immunoSEQ multiplex PCR, yet TCRdb's version contains in-frame clones alone and is incomplete. Seen here are more than 150,000 clones, around half observed once, and the top ten hold less than 20%. Trimming stripped 4 bases from V and 5 bases from J, with 9 bases between. This CDR3 region has 13 residues. From germline, CDR1 is MNHEY and CDR2 SMNVEV (reference sequence). Sequences were derived from CD8+ T cells sorted from blood, sampled at week 0. The chain carries TRBV27 and TRBJ1-5; D perhaps matches TRBD1 (5 bases). This TCR derives from a human donor with alopecia areata. The DNA for the CDR3 is TGTGCCAGCAGTTCCGGAGGGGATCAGCCCCAGCATTTT. This sequence encodes CASSSGGDQPQHF.